This TCR beta chain was obtained from a study of blood T cell repertoires in COVID-19. As for the study in general: Samples taken during acute and convalescent COVID-19 were collected in the United States, Italy and Spain. The analysed material was cDNA or gDNA that came from T cells, B-cell-depleted T cells, or PBMCs.

The length of the CDR3 is 16 residues. CDR1 is SGDLS, CDR2 YYNGEE, per germline. J lost 4 bases, V lost 3 bases, and 10 bases had no gene match. Authors' methods: Quantification of nucleated cells was approximated via reference gene primer amplification. Repertoires were generated with immunoSEQ multiplex PCR, while TCRdb's copy carries only in-frame clones and drops some. That table is the source of V, J and clone size, and D and trimming were worked out from the DNA. The sample gives 95,000 to 150,000 clones, around three quarters of which show up once; around 15% is in the top ten. The V gene is TRBV9, the J gene TRBJ2-3, with 8 bases identical to TRBD2. Sequences were obtained from peripheral blood. The TCR sequence derives from a man in his 60s with active or convalescent COVID-19. The CDR3 is CASSELAGFSADTQYF. The CDR3 DNA reads as TGTGCCAGCAGCGAGTTAGCGGGGTTTAGCGCAGATACGCAGTATTTT.